This TCR beta chain was obtained from a study of beta chain features in type 1 diabetes. The CDR3 is made up of 12 amino acids. The V gene lost 5 bases and the J gene lost 6 bases, with 8 bases spanning the gap. CDR1 and CDR2 (germline): SGHTA, FQGNSA. In this sample, this clone turned up a few times. What it binds is not known. All of the isolated RNA was reverse transcribed, so expressed TCRB transcripts were sequenced. Deep immunoSEQ sequencing covered naive, central memory and regulatory T cell samples. Sequencing was performed with immunoSEQ multiplex PCR; in TCRdb, only in-frame clones are kept and a portion is missing. The sample holds about 900,000 clones, under 20% seen once. Study findings and constraints: When Type 1 diabetes patients were examined, their TCRB CDR3s proved moderately but significantly shorter in all four CD4+ subsets. PCR might favor shorter templates, but any such skew would affect patients and controls equally.

The single heparinised draw taken from each donor contained around 120 mL of blood on average. The rearrangement links TRBV7-2 to TRBJ1-5, with D uncertain. The receptor was isolated from a woman aged 18-35 years in good health. The sample comprised naive CD4+ T cells from blood. The CDR3 loop reads CASSLLGQPQHF. The CDR3 bases are TGTGCCAGCAGCCTACTTGGTCAGCCCCAGCATTTT. The variable domain in full, completed from reference TRBV7-2 and TRBJ1-5, reads GAGVSQSPSNKVTEKGKDVELRCDPISGHTALYWYRQSLGQGLEFLIYFQGNSAPDKSGLPSDRFSAERTGGSVSTLTIQRTQQEDSAVYLCASSLLGQPQHFGDGTRLSIL.